What follows describes a single T cell receptor (beta chain). Its specificity is unknown. This entry comes from a study of hypomethylating agent response in myelodysplastic syndrome. V dropped 3 bases and J dropped 5 bases, with 13 bases sitting between them. Germline CDR1 is SNHLY and CDR2 is FYNNEI. This CDR3 has 15 residues. Notes on the study in general: Healthy controls were not age-matched to MDS patients, possibly affecting comparisons.

The protocol was immunoSEQ multiplex PCR, while the TCRdb copy is restricted to in-frame clones and leaves out a portion. In the table there are some 9,600 clones, about 83% of which are singletons. The chain couples TRBV2 to TRBJ2-2; D might be TRBD1 (6 bases). The receptor was isolated from a human donor with myelodysplastic syndrome. The sequencing here drew on bone marrow, taken before or after starting hypomethylating agent treatment for myelodysplastic syndrome (not recorded which). CDR3 loop: CASSDSPGATGELFF. In nucleotides, the CDR3 is TGTGCCAGCAGTGATAGTCCAGGGGCTACCGGGGAGCTGTTTTTT.